This TCR beta chain comes out of a study of blood T cell repertoires in COVID-19. Study-level information: The samples span acute and convalescent COVID-19 from the United States, Italy and Spain. T cells, B-cell-depleted T cells, or PBMCs supplied cDNA or gDNA.

Trimming at V came to 5 bases and at J to 5 bases, leaving 6 bases not matched to a gene. Germline CDR1 reads MDHEN; CDR2 reads SYDVKM. The CDR3 sequence is 15 residues long. In the original analysis: The authors estimated nucleated cell counts from reference gene primer amplification. The method was immunoSEQ multiplex PCR; TCRdb's version includes in-frame clones alone and lacks a portion of them. V, J and clone size reflect that table, while D and trimming were determined from the DNA. This sample has hundreds of thousands of clones; almost 85% occur once, and the top ten carry around 2%. The chain is built from TRBV28 and TRBJ1-4, with TRBD1 matching 9 bases. The sequence was obtained from a woman of 80 years or more with acute or convalescent COVID-19. The sequencing input was peripheral blood. The CDR3 loop reads CASSTTGTGNEKLFF. CDR3 nucleotides: TGTGCCAGCAGTACAACCGGGACAGGGAATGAAAAACTGTTTTTT.